The T cell receptor (beta chain) described here comes from a study of blood T cell repertoires in COVID-19. Study-wide context: The samples span acute and convalescent COVID-19 from the United States, Italy and Spain. PBMCs, B-cell-depleted T cells, or T cells provided the cDNA or gDNA that made up the material.

The CDR3 consists of 12 residues. Trimming removed 6 bases at V and 4 bases at J, with 9 bases between. Germline V lookup: CDR1 SGHDN, CDR2 FVKESK. Participants were aged roughly 18 to 89 years from approximately 23 US areas. Assignments of participants to cohorts depended upon their own reported clinical history. TCRdb's copy holds only in-frame clones and misses some; the assay was immunoSEQ multiplex PCR. This sample has approximately 360,000 clones, with 87% found just once. The V call is TRBV14, the J call TRBJ1-1; weak D call: TRBD1 (5 bases). The origin of this receptor is a man aged 35 to 55 in a cohort exposed to, infected with or recovered from COVID-19 (not recorded which). Sequenced input: PBMCs or T cells enriched from blood (not recorded which). CDR3 amino acids: CASSQGGTEAFF. For the CDR3, the DNA is TGTGCCAGCAGTCAGGGCGGCACTGAAGCTTTCTTT.